This T cell receptor beta chain originates from a study of blood T cell repertoires in COVID-19. About the research overall: Sites in the United States, Italy and Spain provided acute and convalescent COVID-19 samples.

The assay was immunoSEQ multiplex PCR, and TCRdb's table has in-frame clones only and misses some. The sample consists of roughly 190,000 clones, nearly 90% of them appearing once. Losses at the gene ends were 4 bases for V and 7 bases for J; bases not matched to a gene: 11. CDR3 size: 14 residues. The germline CDR1 and CDR2 sequences are GTSNPN and SVGIG (reference sequence). What was sequenced was peripheral blood. The receptor's source is a man aged 55 to 70 with active or convalescent COVID-19. V is TRBV30 and J is TRBJ1-2; 8 bases line up with TRBD1. The DNA of the CDR3 is TGTGCCTGGAAATATAGTGGGACAGGAGGTGGCTACACCTTC. Amino acids: CAWKYSGTGGGYTF.